Each of the 3 T cell receptor beta chains below was sequenced from the same sample in a study of shared clonotypes between healthy human individuals. Libraries were prepared by immunoSEQ multiplex PCR; TCRdb keeps only in-frame clonotypes and omits some of them. The table lists approximately 1,000,000 clones, approximately 78% of them singletons. Sequenced input: memory CD4+ T cells from PBMCs. Noted subset: CD45RA-negative fraction. All receptors derive from a man younger than 35 in good health. Some clones in this sample may be carry-over from other donors' samples.

The rearrangement uses TRBV7-2 and TRBJ2-7; 7 nucleotides match TRBD2. Germline lookup yields CDR1 SGHTA and CDR2 FQGNSA. V lost 7 bases, J lost 3 bases, and 12 bases stayed unmatched. The CDR3 loop spans 15 amino acids. CDR3 nucleotides: TGTGCCAGCATCTCCAGGCCGGGAGGCGACTACGAGCAGTACTTC. Its protein is CASISRPGGDYEQYF. The full variable domain, rest sourced from reference TRBV7-2 and TRBJ2-7, is GAGVSQSPSNKVTEKGKDVELRCDPISGHTALYWYRQSLGQGLEFLIYFQGNSAPDKSGLPSDRFSAERTGGSVSTLTIQRTQQEDSAVYLCASISRPGGDYEQYFGPGTRLTVT.

J is TRBJ1-5 and V is TRBV28; a weak D match, TRBD1 (6 bases). Per the germline V gene, CDR1 is MDHEN and CDR2 is SYDVKM. V was cut by 6 bases and J by 7 bases, with 16 bases left in between. The CDR3 spans 14 residues. The CDR3 DNA follows: TGTGCCAGCAGGGAGGGACACAGAGGGCAGCCCCAGCATTTT. It encodes CASREGHRGQPQHF.

The gene calls are TRBV10-3 and TRBJ2-3; 8 positions match TRBD1. The germline V gene encodes CDR1 ENHRY and CDR2 SYGVKD. V shed 2 bases and J 4 bases; nucleotides not matched to a gene: 5. The CDR3 runs 15 residues. CDR3 in DNA: TGTGCCATCAGTGAGAAACAGGGGGACGCAGATACGCAGTATTTT. Encoded protein: CAISEKQGDADTQYF.